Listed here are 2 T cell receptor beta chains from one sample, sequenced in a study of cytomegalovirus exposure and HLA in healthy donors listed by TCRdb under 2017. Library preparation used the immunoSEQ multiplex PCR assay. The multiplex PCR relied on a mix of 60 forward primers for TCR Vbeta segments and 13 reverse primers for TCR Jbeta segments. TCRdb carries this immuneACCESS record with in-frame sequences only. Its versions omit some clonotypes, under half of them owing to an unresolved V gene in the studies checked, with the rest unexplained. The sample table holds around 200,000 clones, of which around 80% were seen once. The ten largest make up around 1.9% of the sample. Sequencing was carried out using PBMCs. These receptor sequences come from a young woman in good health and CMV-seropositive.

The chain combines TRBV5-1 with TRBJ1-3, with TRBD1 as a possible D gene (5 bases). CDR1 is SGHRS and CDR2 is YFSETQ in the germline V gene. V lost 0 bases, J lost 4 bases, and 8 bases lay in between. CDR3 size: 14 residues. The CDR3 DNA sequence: TGCGCCAGCAGCTTGGAGGGGTTCGGAAACACCATATATTTT. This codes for CASSLEGFGNTIYF.

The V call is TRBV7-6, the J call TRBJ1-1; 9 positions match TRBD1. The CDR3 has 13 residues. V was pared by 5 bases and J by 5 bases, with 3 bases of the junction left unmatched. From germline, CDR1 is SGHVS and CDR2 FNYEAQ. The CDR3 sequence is CASSPGQGTEAFF. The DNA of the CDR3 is TGTGCCAGCAGCCCAGGACAGGGGACTGAAGCTTTCTTT. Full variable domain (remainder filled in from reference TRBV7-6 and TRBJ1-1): GAGVSQSPRYKVTKRGQDVALRCDPISGHVSLYWYRQALGQGPEFLTYFNYEAQQDKSGLPNDRFSAERPEGSISTLTIQRTEQRDSAMYRCASSPGQGTEAFFGQGTRLTVV.